A single sample is the source of the 24 T cell receptor beta chains below, sequenced in a study of CD8+CD57+ T cells in acquired aplastic anemia. The study profiled TCR beta VDJ and CDR3 using genomic DNA as template. Via MiXCR, TCRdb re-called the reads, giving one row per CDR3 protein. This sample carries fewer than 100,000 distinct CDR3 sequences, less than 60% of them seen once, and the ten largest clones take 66%. Sequencing was performed on sorted CD4+, CD8+, or CD8+CD57+ T cells (not recorded which) from PBMCs. Every receptor here comes from a human donor in good health, serving as a control.

This clonotype has ten or more counts. The chain is built from TRBV29-1 and TRBJ2-5; D is ambiguous. V lost 7 bases to trimming and J lost 5 bases, with 11 bases between them. The CDR3 has 11 amino acids. Per germline, CDR1 SQVTM and CDR2 ANQGSEA. The CDR3 DNA reads as TGCAGCGCTACGTATGGGGAGACCCAGTACTTC. Translated, it gives CSATYGETQYF.

In the case of this clonotype: Lacking the conserved final phenylalanine or tryptophan, this CDR3 likely reflects a read error. It is unclear where the CDR3 begins or ends on the DNA, so no DNA is shown, and the CDR3 is as TCRdb lists it. This chain joins TRBV2 and TRBJ2-6. The CDR3 contains 15 residues when both ends are counted. Looked up from germline, CDR1 is SNHLY and CDR2 is FYNNEI. The CDR3 sequence: CASSEGSSGANVLKI.

In this sample, this clonotype turned up many times. This chain uses TRBV12-3 or TRBV12-4 with TRBJ2-7; D remains ambiguous. V lost 4 bases to trimming and J lost 2 bases, with 12 bases between them. The CDR3 is 14 amino acids. DNA of the CDR3: TGTGCCAGCAGTTCCGGGTATGTACCCTACGAGCAGTACTTC. This codes for CASSSGYVPYEQYF.

The rearrangement uses TRBV19 and TRBJ2-1, with unresolved D. The CDR3 contains 14 residues. V dropped 3 bases and J dropped 5 bases, with 11 bases sitting between them. In germline, CDR1 is LNHDA, CDR2 SQIVND (reference sequence). DNA for the CDR3: TGTGCCAGTAGTATTAGGTCAGGTAACAATGAGCAGTTCTTC. This codes for CASSIRSGNNEQFF. Together with reference TRBV19 and TRBJ2-1, the CDR3 gives the full variable domain: DGGITQSPKYLFRKEGQNVTLSCEQNLNHDAMYWYRQDPGQGLRLIYYSQIVNDFQKGDIAEGYSVSREKKESFPLTVTSAQKNPTAFYLCASSIRSGNNEQFFGPGTRLTVL.

The V call is TRBV27, the J call TRBJ2-7, with a weak D call TRBD1 (5 bases). The germline V and J ends were trimmed by 2 bases and 7 bases, with 21 bases remaining between them. Per germline, CDR1 MNHEY and CDR2 SMNVEV (reference sequence). CDR3 length equals 16 residues. Here the CDR3 reads CASSLEQVGPSREQYF. CDR3 DNA: TGTGCCAGCAGTTTAGAACAGGTCGGCCCATCTAGGGAGCAGTACTTC.

The V and J genes are TRBV5-1 and TRBJ1-5; 9 positions match TRBD1. CDR1 is SGHRS, CDR2 YFSETQ, per germline. J gave up 5 bases and V 1 base, and 1 base lay outside the gene matches. The CDR3 contains 14 residues. The chain's CDR3 is CASSLTGGDQPQHF. The DNA of the CDR3 is TGCGCCAGCAGCTTGACAGGGGGCGATCAGCCCCAGCATTTT.

The V and J genes are TRBV19 and TRBJ1-1; D gene unclear. The CDR3 is made up of 14 amino acids. Germline CDR1 reads LNHDA; CDR2 reads SQIVND (reference sequence). V lost 2 bases, J lost 1 base, and 8 bases lay in between. The CDR3 loop reads CASSIMRQNTEAFF. CDR3 in DNA: TGTGCCAGTAGTATAATGCGACAGAACACTGAAGCTTTCTTT.

J is TRBJ1-2 and V is TRBV2; D ambiguous. The CDR3 length is 12 residues. Germline V gene lookup returns CDR1 SNHLY and CDR2 FYNNEI. The V gene lost 5 bases and the J gene lost 6 bases, with 10 bases spanning the gap. CDR3 residues: CASSPGRDGYTF. For the CDR3, the DNA is TGTGCCAGCAGTCCGGGGAGGGATGGCTACACCTTC.

CDR3 region: CASTPGHLNTEAFF. In nucleotides, the CDR3 is TGTGCCAGCACGCCGGGACATCTGAACACTGAAGCTTTCTTT. This chain links TRBV2 with TRBJ1-1; D is perhaps TRBD1 (6 bases). Per the germline V gene, CDR1 is SNHLY and CDR2 is FYNNEI. The V end was cut by 7 bases, the J end by 0 bases, with 12 bases between. This CDR3 contains 14 residues.

With regard to this clonotype: The CDR3 end shows no conserved phenylalanine or tryptophan, and so a read error is likely. This rearrangement joins TRBV27 to TRBJ2-7, with D hard to call. The CDR3 loop spans 10 amino acids. V lost 8 bases and J 4 bases, leaving 6 bases between the germline ends. Germline V gene sequence: CDR1 MNHEY, CDR2 SMNVEV (reference sequence). CDR3 region: CASGPYEQYS. As DNA, the CDR3 is TGTGCCAGCGGACCGTACGAGCAGTACTCC.

The chain links TRBV20-1 to TRBJ1-2; 7 bases align to TRBD1. The CDR3 has 16 amino acids. Per germline, CDR1 DFQATT and CDR2 SNEGSKA (reference sequence). After removal of 1 base from V and 2 bases from J, the junction contained 10 bases not matched to a gene. Here the CDR3 reads CSARGVGGQPNYGYTF. The CDR3, as DNA: TGCAGTGCTAGAGGGGTAGGGGGACAGCCAAACTATGGCTACACCTTC.

The chain uses TRBV29-1 and TRBJ1-2, with D unresolved. Germline CDR1 and CDR2: SQVTM and ANQGSEA. V shed 0 bases and J shed 7 bases, with 6 bases lying between them. The CDR3 length is 11 residues. CDR3 in amino acids: CSVEDQSGYTF. The CDR3 nucleotides are TGCAGCGTTGAAGACCAGTCTGGCTACACCTTC. Combining the CDR3 with reference TRBV29-1 and TRBJ1-2 gives the whole variable domain SAVISQKPSRDICQRGTSLTIQCQVDSQVTMMFWYRQQPGQSLTLIATANQGSEATYESGFVIDKFPISRPNLTFSTLTVSNMSPEDSSIYLCSVEDQSGYTFGSGTRLTVV.

The J gene is TRBJ2-7, the V gene TRBV7-9; either TRBD1 or TRBD2 may fit D (5 bases each). This CDR3 region has 16 residues. With 1 base removed from V and 0 bases from J, the gap between germline ends came to 13 bases. CDR1 is SEHNR, CDR2 FQNEAQ, per germline (reference sequence). CDR3: CASSLVEAGSSYEQYF. The DNA for the CDR3 is TGTGCCAGCAGCTTAGTTGAGGCAGGGAGCTCCTACGAGCAGTACTTC.

This clonotype was recorded many times. This chain joins TRBV4-2 and TRBJ2-7, with 7 bases identical to TRBD2. The CDR3 is 14 amino acids. With V trimmed by 0 bases and J by 4 bases, 3 bases remained unmatched. From germline, CDR1 is LGHNA and CDR2 YNFKEQ. DNA of the CDR3: TGTGCCAGCAGCCAAGAAGCGGGACTTTACGAGCAGTACTTC. This gives the protein CASSQEAGLYEQYF.

Concerning this clonotype itself: At one end, the junction sequence differs from germline, possibly due to a read error. The chain uses TRBV5-1 and TRBJ2-7; the D is unclear. Germline CDR1 SGHRS, CDR2 YFSETQ. The CDR3 spans 15 residues. The CDR3 loop is CASSWFDNFSYGQYF. For the CDR3, the DNA is TGCGCCAGCAGCTGGTTCGACAATTTTTCCTACGGGCAGTACTTC.

V is TRBV10-3 and J is TRBJ2-1; TRBD2 agrees at 9 bases. The CDR3 runs to 16 residues. V shed 10 bases, J shed 2 bases, and the junction held 12 bases outside the gene matches. Per germline, CDR1 ENHRY and CDR2 SYGVKD. The CDR3 protein is CASSLAGVGPYNEQFF. The CDR3 region has the DNA TGTGCCAGCAGCTTAGCGGGAGTAGGCCCCTACAATGAGCAGTTCTTC.

As regards this clonotype: It may be a read error: a sequence one base away is much more abundant. This chain joins TRBV11-3 and TRBJ2-7; 12 bases match TRBD1. The CDR3 covers 15 residues. CDR1 is SGHNT, CDR2 YENEEA, per germline. J lost 2 bases, V lost 2 bases, and 1 base had no gene match. The chain's CDR3 is CASSLRDRGPYEQYF. CDR3 nucleotide sequence: TGTGCCAGCAGCTTACGGGACAGGGGGCCCTACGAGCAGTACTTC.

The genes are TRBV12-3 or TRBV12-4 and TRBJ2-2; D uncertain. Trimming stripped 6 bases from V and 0 bases from J, with 2 bases between. The CDR3 is 12 residues long. The chain's CDR3 is CASRSNTGELFF. CDR3 nucleotides: TGTGCCAGCAGGTCGAACACCGGGGAGCTGTTTTTT.

There are a few counts of this clonotype. This sequence may be a read error, since a much larger clone differs from it by one base. J is TRBJ2-7 and V is TRBV4-2; 10 bases are shared with TRBD2. The CDR3 totals 16 residues. CDR1 and CDR2 (germline): LGHNA, YNFKEQ. The CDR3 is CASGQEAGGPYYEQYF. CDR3 DNA: TGTGCCAGCGGCCAAGAAGCGGGGGGGCCGTACTACGAGCAGTACTTC.

This clonotype was picked up many times. This chain uses TRBV7-3 with TRBJ2-3, with D unclear. Trimming took off 1 base at V and 1 base at J, with 15 bases between the two ends. The CDR3 runs to 17 residues. The germline V gene encodes CDR1 SGHTA and CDR2 FQGTGA. CDR3: CASSLRVGGSGTDTQYF. CDR3 bases: TGTGCCAGCAGCTTAAGGGTAGGCGGCTCGGGCACAGATACGCAGTATTTT. The entire variable domain, with the rest obtained from reference TRBV7-3 and TRBJ2-3, is as follows: GAGVSQTPSNKVTEKGKYVELRCDPISGHTALYWYRQSLGQGPEFLIYFQGTGAADDSGLPNDRFFAVRPEGSVSTLKIQRTERGDSAVYLCASSLRVGGSGTDTQYFGPGTRLTVL.

This clonotype has at least ten counts. J is TRBJ1-1 and V is TRBV15, with D unresolved. With 0 bases removed from V and 5 bases from J, the gap between germline ends came to 7 bases. The length of the CDR3 is 13 residues. The germline CDR1 and CDR2 sequences are LNHNV and YYDKDF (reference sequence). The CDR3 loop reads CATSRDGGTEAFF. For the CDR3, the DNA is TGTGCCACCAGCAGAGATGGTGGGACTGAAGCTTTCTTT.

With respect to this clonotype: The conserved phenylalanine or tryptophan normally closing the CDR3 is absent here, so this likely arose from a read error. The chain uses TRBV2 and TRBJ1-3; no firm D call. CDR3 length: 18 residues. The V and J ends lost 3 bases and 0 bases respectively, with 18 bases between them. Germline V CDR1 and CDR2: SNHLY, FYNNEI. The CDR3 DNA reads TGTGCCAGCAGTGATGATACGATCTGGTTTAGCTCTGGAAACACCATATATCTT. Translated, it gives CASSDDTIWFSSGNTIYL.

The CDR3 here is CASSYGNYGYTF. Written as DNA, the CDR3 is TGTGCCAGCAGTTACGGGAACTATGGCTACACCTTC. This chain connects TRBV6-5 to TRBJ1-2, with D unclear. CDR1 and CDR2 (germline): MNHEY, SVGAGI. The CDR3 contains 12 residues. Trimming shortened V by 2 bases and J by 2 bases, and 3 bases separated the two germline ends.

V usage is TRBV6-5 and J usage is TRBJ2-3, with D unresolved. The CDR3 runs 14 residues. V was pared by 4 bases and J by 2 bases, with 10 bases between. CDR1 and CDR2 from the germline V gene are MNHEY and SVGAGI. CDR3 DNA: TGTGCCAGCAGTTCCCTGCGAACCACAGATACGCAGTATTTT. Its protein is CASSSLRTTDTQYF.